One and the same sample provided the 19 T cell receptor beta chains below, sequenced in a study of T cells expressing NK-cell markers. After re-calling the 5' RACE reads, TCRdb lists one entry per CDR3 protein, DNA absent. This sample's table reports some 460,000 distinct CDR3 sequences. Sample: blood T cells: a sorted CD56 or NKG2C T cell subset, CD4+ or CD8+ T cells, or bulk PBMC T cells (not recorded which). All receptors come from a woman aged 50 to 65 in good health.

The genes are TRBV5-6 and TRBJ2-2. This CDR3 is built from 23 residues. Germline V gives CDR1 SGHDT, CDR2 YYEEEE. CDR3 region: CASSLVWRVTRTSQTLNTGELFF. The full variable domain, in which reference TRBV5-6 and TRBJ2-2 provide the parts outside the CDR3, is DAGVTQSPTHLIKTRGQQVTLRCSPKSGHDTVSWYQQALGQGPQFIFQYYEEEERQRGNFPDRFSGHQFPNYSSELNVNALLLGDSALYLCASSLVWRVTRTSQTLNTGELFFGEGSRLTVL.

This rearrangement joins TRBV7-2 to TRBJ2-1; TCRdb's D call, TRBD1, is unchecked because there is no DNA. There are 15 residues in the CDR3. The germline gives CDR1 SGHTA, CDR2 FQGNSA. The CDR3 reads CASSRFIQGDNEQFF. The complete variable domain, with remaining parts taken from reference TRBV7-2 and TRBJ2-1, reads GAGVSQSPSNKVTEKGKDVELRCDPISGHTALYWYRQSLGQGLEFLIYFQGNSAPDKSGLPSDRFSAERTGGSVSTLTIQRTQQEDSAVYLCASSRFIQGDNEQFFGPGTRLTVL.

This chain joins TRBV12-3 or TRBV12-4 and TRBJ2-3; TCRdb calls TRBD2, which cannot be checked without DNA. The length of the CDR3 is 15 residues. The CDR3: CASRSTRDGTDTQYF.

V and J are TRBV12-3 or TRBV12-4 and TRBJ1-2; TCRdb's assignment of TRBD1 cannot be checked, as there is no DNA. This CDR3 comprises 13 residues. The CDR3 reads CASRVDRAYGYTF.

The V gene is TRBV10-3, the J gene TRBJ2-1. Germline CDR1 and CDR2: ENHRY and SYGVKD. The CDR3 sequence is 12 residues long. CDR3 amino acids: CAISRSANEQFF.

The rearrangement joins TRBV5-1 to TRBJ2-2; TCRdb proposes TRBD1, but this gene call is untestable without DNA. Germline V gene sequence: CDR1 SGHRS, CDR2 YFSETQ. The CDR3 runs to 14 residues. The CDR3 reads CASSPQTGSRELFF.

CDR3 amino acids: CSARLSRGGTSGRAERLFF. This rearrangement joins TRBV20-1 to TRBJ2-1; the TCRdb call, TRBD2, lacks DNA for checking. The CDR3 extends over 19 amino acids. Germline CDR1 reads DFQATT; CDR2 reads SNEGSKA (reference sequence).

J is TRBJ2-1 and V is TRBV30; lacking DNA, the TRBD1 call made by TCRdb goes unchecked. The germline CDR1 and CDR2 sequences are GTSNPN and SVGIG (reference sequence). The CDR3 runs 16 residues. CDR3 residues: CAWIGTGAWDDNEQFF. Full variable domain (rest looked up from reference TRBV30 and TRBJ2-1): SQTIHQWPATLVQPVGSPLSLECTVEGTSNPNLYWYRQAAGRGLQLLFYSVGIGQISSEVPQNLSASRPQDRQFILSSKKLLLSDSGFYLCAWIGTGAWDDNEQFFGPGTRLTVL.

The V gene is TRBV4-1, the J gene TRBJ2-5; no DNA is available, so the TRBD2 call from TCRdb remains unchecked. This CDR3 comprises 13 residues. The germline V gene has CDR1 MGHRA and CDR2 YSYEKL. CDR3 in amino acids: CASSQSGRQTQYF.

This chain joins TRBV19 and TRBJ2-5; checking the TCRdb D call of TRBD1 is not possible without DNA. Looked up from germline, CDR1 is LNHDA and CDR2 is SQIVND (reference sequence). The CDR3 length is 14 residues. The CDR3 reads CASRMAGNIETQYF. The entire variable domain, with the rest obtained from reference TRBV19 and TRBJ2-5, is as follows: DGGITQSPKYLFRKEGQNVTLSCEQNLNHDAMYWYRQDPGQGLRLIYYSQIVNDFQKGDIAEGYSVSREKKESFPLTVTSAQKNPTAFYLCASRMAGNIETQYFGPGTRLLVL.

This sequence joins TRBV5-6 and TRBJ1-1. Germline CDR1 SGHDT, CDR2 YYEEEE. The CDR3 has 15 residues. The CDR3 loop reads CASSLLDGVSGEAFF.

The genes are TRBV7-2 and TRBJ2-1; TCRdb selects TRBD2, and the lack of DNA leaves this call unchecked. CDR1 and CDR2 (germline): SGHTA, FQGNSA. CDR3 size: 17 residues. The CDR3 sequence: CASSLEPDSLVHNEQFF. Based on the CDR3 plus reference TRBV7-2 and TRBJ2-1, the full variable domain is GAGVSQSPSNKVTEKGKDVELRCDPISGHTALYWYRQSLGQGLEFLIYFQGNSAPDKSGLPSDRFSAERTGGSVSTLTIQRTQQEDSAVYLCASSLEPDSLVHNEQFFGPGTRLTVL.

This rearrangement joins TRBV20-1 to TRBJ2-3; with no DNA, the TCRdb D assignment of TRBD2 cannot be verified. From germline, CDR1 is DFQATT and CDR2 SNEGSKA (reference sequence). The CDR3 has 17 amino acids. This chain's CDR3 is CSASPVSRRESTDTQYF.

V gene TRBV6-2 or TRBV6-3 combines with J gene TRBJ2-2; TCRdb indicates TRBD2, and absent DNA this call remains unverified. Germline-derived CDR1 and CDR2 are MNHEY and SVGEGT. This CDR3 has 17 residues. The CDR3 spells CASSNGVSGIFTGELFF.

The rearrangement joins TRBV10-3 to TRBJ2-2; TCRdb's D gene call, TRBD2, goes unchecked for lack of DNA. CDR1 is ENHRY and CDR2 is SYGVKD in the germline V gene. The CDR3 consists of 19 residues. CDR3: CAIRNSGSPGRPNTGELFF.

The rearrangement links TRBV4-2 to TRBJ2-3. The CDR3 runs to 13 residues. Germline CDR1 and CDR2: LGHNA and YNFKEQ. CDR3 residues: CASSQEFRDTQYF.

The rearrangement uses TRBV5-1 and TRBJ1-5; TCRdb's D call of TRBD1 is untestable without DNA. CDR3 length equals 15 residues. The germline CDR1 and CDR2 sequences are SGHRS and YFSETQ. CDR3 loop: CASSVAGGLNQPQHF.

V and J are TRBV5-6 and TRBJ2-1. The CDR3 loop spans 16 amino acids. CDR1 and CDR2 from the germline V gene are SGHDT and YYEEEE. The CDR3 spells CASSFPLLSSYNEQFF.

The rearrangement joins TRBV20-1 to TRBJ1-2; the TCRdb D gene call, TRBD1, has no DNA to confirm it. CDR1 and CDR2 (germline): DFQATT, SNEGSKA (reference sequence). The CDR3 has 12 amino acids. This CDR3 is CSATRGQDGYTF.